This T cell receptor (beta chain) was documented in a study of blood T cells in healthy people across ages. The study, taken as a whole, reports: Using unsorted PBMCs precluded a conclusive naive versus antigen-experienced comparison. Donor CMV status was unknown, possibly confounding expanded clonotype changes.

Trimming took 4 bases from V and 4 from J; bases not matched to a gene: 8. Looked up from germline, CDR1 is DFQATT and CDR2 is SNEGSKA (reference sequence). This CDR3 region has 14 residues. With a J-beta primer mix and a sample-barcoded 5' primer, a second PCR ran 7 to 11 cycles. TCRdb reprocessed the 5' RACE reads via MiXCR and lists one record per CDR3 protein. The sample holds over a million distinct CDR3 sequences, 59% seen once. On this clonotype itself: Its antigen remains unknown.

The sequence was collected from a young man in good health. Source material: blood. The V call is TRBV20-1, the J call TRBJ1-1, with 8 bases matching TRBD1. CDR3 bases: TGCAGTGCTACCCAAACAGGGGGGGCCACTGAAGCTTTCTTT. Its protein product is CSATQTGGATEAFF.